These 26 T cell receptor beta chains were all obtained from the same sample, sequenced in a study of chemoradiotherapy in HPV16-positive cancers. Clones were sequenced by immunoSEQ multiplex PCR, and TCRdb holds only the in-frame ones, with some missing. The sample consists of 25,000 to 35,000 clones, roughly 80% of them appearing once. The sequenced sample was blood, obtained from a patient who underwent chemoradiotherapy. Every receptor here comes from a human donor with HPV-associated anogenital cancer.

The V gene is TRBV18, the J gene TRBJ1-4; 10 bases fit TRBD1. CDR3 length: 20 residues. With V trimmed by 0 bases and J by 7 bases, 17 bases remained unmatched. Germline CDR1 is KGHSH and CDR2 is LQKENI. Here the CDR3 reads CASSPPFDRGRSSAGEKLFF. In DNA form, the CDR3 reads TGTGCCAGCTCACCACCTTTTGACAGGGGGCGAAGTTCGGCTGGTGAAAAACTGTTTTTT.

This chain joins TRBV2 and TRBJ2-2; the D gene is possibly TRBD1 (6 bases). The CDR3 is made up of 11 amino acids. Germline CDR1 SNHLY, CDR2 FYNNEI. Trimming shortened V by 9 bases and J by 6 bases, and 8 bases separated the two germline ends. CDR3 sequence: CARGASGELFF. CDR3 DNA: TGTGCCAGGGGGGCCTCCGGGGAGCTGTTTTTT.

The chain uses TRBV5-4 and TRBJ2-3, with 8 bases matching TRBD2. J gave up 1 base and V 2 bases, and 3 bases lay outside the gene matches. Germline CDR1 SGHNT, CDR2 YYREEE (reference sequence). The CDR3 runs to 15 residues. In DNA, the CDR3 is TGTGCCAGCAGCTTAGCGGGGGTAGGCACAGATACGCAGTATTTT. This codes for CASSLAGVGTDTQYF.

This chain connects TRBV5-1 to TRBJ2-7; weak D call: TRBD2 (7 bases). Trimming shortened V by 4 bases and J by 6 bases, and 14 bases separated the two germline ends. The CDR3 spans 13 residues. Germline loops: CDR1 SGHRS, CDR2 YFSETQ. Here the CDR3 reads CASSREGGREQYF. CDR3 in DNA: TGCGCCAGCAGCAGGGAGGGGGGGCGCGAGCAGTACTTC.

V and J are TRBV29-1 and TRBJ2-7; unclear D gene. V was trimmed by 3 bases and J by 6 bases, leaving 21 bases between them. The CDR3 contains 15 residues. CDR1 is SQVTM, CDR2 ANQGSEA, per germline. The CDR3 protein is CSVETLATHRPEQYF. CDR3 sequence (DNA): TGCAGCGTTGAGACACTTGCGACCCACAGACCCGAGCAGTACTTC.

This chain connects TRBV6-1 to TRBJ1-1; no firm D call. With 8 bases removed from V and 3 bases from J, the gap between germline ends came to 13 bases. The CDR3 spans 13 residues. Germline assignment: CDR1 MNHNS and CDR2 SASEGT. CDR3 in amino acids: CASLAGDDTEAFF. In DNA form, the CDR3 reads TGTGCCAGCCTAGCCGGTGATGACACTGAAGCTTTCTTT.

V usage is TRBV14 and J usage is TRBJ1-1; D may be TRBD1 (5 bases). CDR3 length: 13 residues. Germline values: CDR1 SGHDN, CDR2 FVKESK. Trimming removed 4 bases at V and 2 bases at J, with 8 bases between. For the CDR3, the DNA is TGTGCCAGCAGCCTAAGGGGCAACACTGAAGCTTTCTTT. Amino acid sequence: CASSLRGNTEAFF.

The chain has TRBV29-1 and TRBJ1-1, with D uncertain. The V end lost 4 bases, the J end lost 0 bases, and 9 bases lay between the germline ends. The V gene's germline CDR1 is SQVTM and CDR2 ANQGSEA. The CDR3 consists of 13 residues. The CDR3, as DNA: TGCAGCGTTGCCCGGCAGATGAACACTGAAGCTTTCTTT. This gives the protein CSVARQMNTEAFF.

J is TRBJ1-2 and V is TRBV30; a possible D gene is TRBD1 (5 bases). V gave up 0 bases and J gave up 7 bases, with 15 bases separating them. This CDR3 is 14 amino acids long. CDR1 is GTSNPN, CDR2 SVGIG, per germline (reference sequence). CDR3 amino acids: CAWSVRDSGTGYTF. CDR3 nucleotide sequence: TGTGCCTGGAGTGTCCGGGACTCTGGTACTGGCTACACCTTC.

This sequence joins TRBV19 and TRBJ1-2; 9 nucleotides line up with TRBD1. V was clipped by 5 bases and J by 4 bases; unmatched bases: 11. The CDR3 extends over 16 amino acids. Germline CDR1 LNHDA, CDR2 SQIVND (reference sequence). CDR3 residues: CASSSTVGQGIYGYTF. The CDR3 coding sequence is TGTGCCAGTAGTTCGACCGTCGGACAGGGGATCTATGGCTACACCTTC.

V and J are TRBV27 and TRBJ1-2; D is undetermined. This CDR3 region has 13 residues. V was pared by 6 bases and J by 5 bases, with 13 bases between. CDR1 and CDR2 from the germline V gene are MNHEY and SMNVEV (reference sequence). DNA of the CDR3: TGTGCCAGCAGGGAAACGGCGGGATATGGCTACACCTTC. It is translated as CASRETAGYGYTF.

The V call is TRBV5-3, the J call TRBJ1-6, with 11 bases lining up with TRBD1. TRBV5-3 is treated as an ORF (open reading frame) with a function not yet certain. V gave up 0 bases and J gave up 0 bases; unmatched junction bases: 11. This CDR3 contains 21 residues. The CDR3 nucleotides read TGTGCCAGAAGCTTGGTATCCGGGACAGGGGGTCTAAGCTCCTATAATTCACCCCTCCACTTT. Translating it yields CARSLVSGTGGLSSYNSPLHF.

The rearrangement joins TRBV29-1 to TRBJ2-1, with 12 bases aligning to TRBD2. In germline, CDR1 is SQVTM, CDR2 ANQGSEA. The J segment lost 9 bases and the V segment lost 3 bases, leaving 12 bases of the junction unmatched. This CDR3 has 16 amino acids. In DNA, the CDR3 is TGCAGCGTTGAGGGGCTAGCGGGGGGGCCGCACGCTGAGCAGTTCTTC. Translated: CSVEGLAGGPHAEQFF.

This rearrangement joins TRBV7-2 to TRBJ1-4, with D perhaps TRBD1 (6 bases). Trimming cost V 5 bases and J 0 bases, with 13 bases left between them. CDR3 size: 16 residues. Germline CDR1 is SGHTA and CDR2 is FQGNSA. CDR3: CASSLRQAATNEKLFF. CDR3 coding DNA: TGTGCCAGCAGCCTGAGACAGGCCGCAACTAATGAAAAACTGTTTTTT.

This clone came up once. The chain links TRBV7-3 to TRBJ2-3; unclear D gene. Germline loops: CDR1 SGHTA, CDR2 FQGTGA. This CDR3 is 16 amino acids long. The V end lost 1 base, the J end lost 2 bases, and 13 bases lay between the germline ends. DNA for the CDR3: TGTGCCAGCAGCTTAATTGCAGGATCCGCCACAGATACGCAGTATTTT. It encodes CASSLIAGSATDTQYF.

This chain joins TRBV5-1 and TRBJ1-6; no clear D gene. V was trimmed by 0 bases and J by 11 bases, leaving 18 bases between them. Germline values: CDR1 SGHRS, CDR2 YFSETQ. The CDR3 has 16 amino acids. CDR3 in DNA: TGCGCCAGCAGCTTGGCCACGTTACGGGCGGGCCCACCCCTCCACTTT. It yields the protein CASSLATLRAGPPLHF.

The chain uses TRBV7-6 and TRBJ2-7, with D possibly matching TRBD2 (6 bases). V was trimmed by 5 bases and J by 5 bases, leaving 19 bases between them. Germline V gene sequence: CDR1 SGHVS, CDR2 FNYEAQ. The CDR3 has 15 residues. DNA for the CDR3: TGTGCCAGCAGCCAAAGTATAGCGGATTCGGACGAGCAGTACTTC. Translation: CASSQSIADSDEQYF.

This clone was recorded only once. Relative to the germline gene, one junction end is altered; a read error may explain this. This chain's CDR3 is CSVDPGQQGTQYF. CDR3 DNA: TGCAGCGTTGATCCGGGACAGCAAGGGACCCAGTACTTC. The rearrangement uses TRBV29-1 and TRBJ2-5, with TRBD1 matching 7 bases. Germline CDR1 is SQVTM and CDR2 is ANQGSEA. This CDR3 has 13 amino acids.

This chain's CDR3 is CASSLAGLGDTQYF. The CDR3 bases are TGTGCCAGCAGCTTAGCGGGGTTGGGGGATACGCAGTATTTT. The chain links TRBV11-2 to TRBJ2-3, with a possible D match to TRBD2 (5 bases). The germline V gene has CDR1 SGHAT and CDR2 FQNNGV. The CDR3 is 14 amino acids. The V gene lost 1 base and the J gene lost 6 bases, with 11 bases spanning the gap.

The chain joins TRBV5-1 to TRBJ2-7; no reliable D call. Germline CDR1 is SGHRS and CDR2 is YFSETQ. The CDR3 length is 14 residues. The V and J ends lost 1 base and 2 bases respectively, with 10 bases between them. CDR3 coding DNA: TGCGCCAGCAGCTTGTCCCCAGGTCCCTACGAGCAGTACTTC. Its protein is CASSLSPGPYEQYF.

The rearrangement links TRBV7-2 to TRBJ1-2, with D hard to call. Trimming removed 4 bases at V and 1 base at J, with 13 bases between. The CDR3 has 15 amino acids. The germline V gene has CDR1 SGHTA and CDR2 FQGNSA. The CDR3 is CASSSLGRDNYGYTF. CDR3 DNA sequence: TGTGCCAGCAGCTCCCTAGGACGGGATAACTATGGCTACACCTTC.

CDR3 loop: CASSPTGQGLNSPLHF. The CDR3 DNA reads as TGTGCCAGTAGTCCTACAGGACAGGGACTTAATTCACCCCTCCACTTT. The chain uses TRBV19 and TRBJ1-6, with 8 bases lining up with TRBD1. Germline V gene sequence: CDR1 LNHDA, CDR2 SQIVND (reference sequence). The CDR3 loop spans 16 amino acids. V shed 5 bases, J shed 6 bases, and the junction held 9 bases outside the gene matches. Together with reference TRBV19 and TRBJ1-6, the CDR3 gives the full variable domain: DGGITQSPKYLFRKEGQNVTLSCEQNLNHDAMYWYRQDPGQGLRLIYYSQIVNDFQKGDIAEGYSVSREKKESFPLTVTSAQKNPTAFYLCASSPTGQGLNSPLHFGNGTRLTVT.

The CDR3 region has the DNA TGTGCCAGCAGCTTAACTAGCCCAAACAATGAGCAGTTCTTC. Translated: CASSLTSPNNEQFF. V gene TRBV5-6 combines with J gene TRBJ2-1; D might be TRBD2 (6 bases). Germline-derived CDR1 and CDR2 are SGHDT and YYEEEE. The CDR3 is made up of 14 amino acids. V lost 2 bases and J lost 5, with 11 bases in between.

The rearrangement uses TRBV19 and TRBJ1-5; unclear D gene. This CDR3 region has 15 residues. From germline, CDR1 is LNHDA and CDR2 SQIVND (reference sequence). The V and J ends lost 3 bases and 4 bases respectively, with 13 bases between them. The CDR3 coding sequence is TGTGCCAGTAGTATGCTCCGGTCCCCTAATCAGCCCCAGCATTTT. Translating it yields CASSMLRSPNQPQHF.

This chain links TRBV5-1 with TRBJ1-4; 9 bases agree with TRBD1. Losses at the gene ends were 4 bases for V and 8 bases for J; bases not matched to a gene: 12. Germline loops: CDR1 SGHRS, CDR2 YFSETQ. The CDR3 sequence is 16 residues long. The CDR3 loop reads CASSAGTGRGNEKLFF. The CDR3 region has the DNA TGCGCCAGCAGCGCGGGGACAGGGAGAGGGAACGAAAAACTGTTTTTT.

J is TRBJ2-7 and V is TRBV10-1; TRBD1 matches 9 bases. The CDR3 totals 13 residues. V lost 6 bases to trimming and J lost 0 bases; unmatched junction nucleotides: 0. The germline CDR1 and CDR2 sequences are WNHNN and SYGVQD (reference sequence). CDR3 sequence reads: CASRTGGSYEQYV. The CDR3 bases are TGCGCCAGCAGGACAGGGGGCTCCTACGAGCAGTACGTC.